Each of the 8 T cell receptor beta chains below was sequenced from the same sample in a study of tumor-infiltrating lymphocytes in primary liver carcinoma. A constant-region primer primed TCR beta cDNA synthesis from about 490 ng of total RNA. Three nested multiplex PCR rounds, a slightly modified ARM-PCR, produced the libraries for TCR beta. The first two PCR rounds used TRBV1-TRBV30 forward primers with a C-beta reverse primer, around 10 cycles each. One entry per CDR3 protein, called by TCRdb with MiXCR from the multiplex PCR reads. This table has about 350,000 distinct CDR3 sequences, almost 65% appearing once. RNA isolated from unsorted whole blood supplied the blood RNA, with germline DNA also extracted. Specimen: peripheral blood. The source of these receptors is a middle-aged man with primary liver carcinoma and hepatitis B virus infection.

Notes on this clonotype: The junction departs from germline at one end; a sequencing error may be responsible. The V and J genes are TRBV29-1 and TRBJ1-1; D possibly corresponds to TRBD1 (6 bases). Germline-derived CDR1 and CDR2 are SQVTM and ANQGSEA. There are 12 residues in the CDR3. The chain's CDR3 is CSVEDRFSEVFF. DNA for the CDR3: TGCAGCGTAGAGGACAGATTCTCTGAAGTTTTCTTT. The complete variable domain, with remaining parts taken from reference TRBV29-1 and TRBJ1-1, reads SAVISQKPSRDICQRGTSLTIQCQVDSQVTMMFWYRQQPGQSLTLIATANQGSEATYESGFVIDKFPISRPNLTFSTLTVSNMSPEDSSIYLCSVEDRFSEVFFGQGTRLTVV.

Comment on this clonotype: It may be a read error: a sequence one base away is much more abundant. The CDR3 nucleotides read TGTGCCAGCAGCCAAGGTCCCGGGACTAGCCAATACAATGAGCAGTTCTTC. Protein: CASSQGPGTSQYNEQFF. This chain connects TRBV4-1 to TRBJ2-1; 9 bases are shared with TRBD2. The CDR3 runs 17 residues. Per the germline V gene, CDR1 is MGHRA and CDR2 is YSYEKL.

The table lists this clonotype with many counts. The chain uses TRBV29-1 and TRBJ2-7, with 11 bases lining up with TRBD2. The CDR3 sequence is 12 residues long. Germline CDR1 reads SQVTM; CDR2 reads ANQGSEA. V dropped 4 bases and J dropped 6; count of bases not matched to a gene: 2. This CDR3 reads CSVALAGGEQYF. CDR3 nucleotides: TGCAGCGTTGCTCTAGCGGGAGGCGAGCAGTACTTC.

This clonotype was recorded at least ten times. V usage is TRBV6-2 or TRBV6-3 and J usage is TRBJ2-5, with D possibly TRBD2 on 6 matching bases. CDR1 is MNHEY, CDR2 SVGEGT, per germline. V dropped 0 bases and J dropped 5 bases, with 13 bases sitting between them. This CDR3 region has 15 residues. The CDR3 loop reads CASSYSKAGSETQYF. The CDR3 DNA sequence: TGTGCCAGCAGTTACTCGAAGGCGGGATCGGAGACCCAGTACTTC.

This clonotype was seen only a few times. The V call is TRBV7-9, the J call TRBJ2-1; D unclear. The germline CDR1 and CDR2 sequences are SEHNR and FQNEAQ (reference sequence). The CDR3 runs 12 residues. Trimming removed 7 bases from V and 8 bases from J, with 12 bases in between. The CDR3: CASTFRRDEQFF. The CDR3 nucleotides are TGTGCCAGCACCTTCCGGCGCGATGAGCAGTTCTTC.

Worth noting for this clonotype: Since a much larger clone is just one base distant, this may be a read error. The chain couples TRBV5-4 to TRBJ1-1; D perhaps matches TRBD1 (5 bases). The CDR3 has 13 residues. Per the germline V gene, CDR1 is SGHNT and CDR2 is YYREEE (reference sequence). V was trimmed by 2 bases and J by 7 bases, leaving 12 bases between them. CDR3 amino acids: CASSFAGLGEAFF. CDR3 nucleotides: TGTGCCAGCAGCTTTGCAGGGTTGGGTGAAGCTTTCTTT.

The CDR3 DNA is TGTGCCACCAGTGATACCCGGACAGGGGGGAACTACAATGAGCAGTTCTTC. Amino acid sequence: CATSDTRTGGNYNEQFF. The rearrangement uses TRBV24-1 and TRBJ2-1; 10 bases are shared with TRBD1. Looked up from germline, CDR1 is KGHDR and CDR2 is SFDVKD. V lost 3 bases to trimming and J lost 3 bases; unmatched junction nucleotides: 7. The CDR3 has 17 residues.

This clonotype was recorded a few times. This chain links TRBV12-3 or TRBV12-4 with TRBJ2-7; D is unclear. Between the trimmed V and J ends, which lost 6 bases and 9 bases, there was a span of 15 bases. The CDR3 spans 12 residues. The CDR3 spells CASSFTKGGQYF. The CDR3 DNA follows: TGTGCCAGCAGCTTCACTAAGGGTGGGCAGTACTTC.